The 31 T cell receptor beta chains below were found in one sample sequenced in a study of CD8 T cells in Susac syndrome. With random hexamers, reverse transcription was performed on roughly 0.5 to 1 ug of RNA. TCRdb recomputed calls from the immunoSEQ multiplex PCR reads with MiXCR, one row per CDR3 protein. Among approximately 270,000 distinct CDR3 sequences, 85% to 95% were seen once, and the ten largest hold roughly 0.072%. The sequencing input was CD4+ T cells from PBMCs. The receptors here all came from a human donor with multiple sclerosis.

This clonotype occurred once. DNA for the CDR3: TGCAGCGTACAGGGGACGCTACCCGAGACGCGGGAGCAGTACTTC. This encodes CSVQGTLPETREQYF. The genes are TRBV29-1 and TRBJ2-7; 7 bases fit TRBD1. The germline gives CDR1 SQVTM, CDR2 ANQGSEA. The trim removed 6 bases at V and 7 bases at J, leaving 18 bases unmatched. CDR3 size: 15 residues.

This sequence joins TRBV10-3 and TRBJ2-5; the match to TRBD1 covers 8 bases. Trimming took 0 bases from V and 5 from J; bases not matched to a gene: 11. The V gene's germline CDR1 is ENHRY and CDR2 SYGVKD. The CDR3 spans 17 residues. CDR3 loop: CAISESRQGRFGETQYF. CDR3 sequence (DNA): TGTGCCATCAGTGAGTCGAGACAGGGGAGATTCGGGGAGACCCAGTACTTC.

The genes are TRBV6-1 and TRBJ2-5, with TRBD2 identical over 14 bases. With V trimmed by 0 bases and J by 5 bases, 8 bases remained unmatched. Germline lookup yields CDR1 MNHNS and CDR2 SASEGT. This CDR3 is built from 18 residues. CDR3 region: CASSEARLAGGLGETQYF. CDR3 DNA sequence: TGTGCCAGCAGTGAAGCCAGACTAGCGGGGGGGCTGGGGGAGACCCAGTACTTC.

V gene TRBV10-3 combines with J gene TRBJ2-3, with D perhaps TRBD1 (5 bases). CDR1 and CDR2 (germline): ENHRY, SYGVKD. The CDR3 totals 13 residues. The ends were cut back, 6 bases at V and 6 bases at J, with 13 bases in the middle. For the CDR3, the DNA is TGTGCCATCAGGATCACCCGACAGGATACGCAGTATTTT. Its translation: CAIRITRQDTQYF.

The chain links TRBV7-2 to TRBJ1-2; D is uncertain. In germline, CDR1 is SGHTA, CDR2 FQGNSA. The CDR3 consists of 17 residues. Trimming took off 2 bases at V and 3 bases at J, with 19 bases between the two ends. This CDR3 reads CASSLQGYFTLDYGYTF. The CDR3, as DNA: TGTGCCAGCAGCTTACAAGGGTACTTCACCCTTGACTATGGCTACACCTTC.

The genes are TRBV18 and TRBJ2-5; perhaps TRBD2 as D (5 bases). Trimming stripped 0 bases from V and 1 base from J, with 6 bases between. Germline V gene data show CDR1 as KGHSH and CDR2 as LQKENI. The CDR3 is made up of 14 amino acids. CDR3 in DNA: TGTGCCAGCTCACCACCGGGGAGCCAAGAGACCCAGTACTTC. Translating gives CASSPPGSQETQYF.

The chain carries TRBV30 and TRBJ1-1; D is ambiguous. The V and J ends lost 3 bases and 5 bases respectively, with 13 bases between them. This CDR3 has 13 amino acids. In germline, CDR1 is GTSNPN, CDR2 SVGIG (reference sequence). The CDR3 DNA reads TGTGCCTGGAGCCACTCGATGTATACTGAAGCTTTCTTT. As protein: CAWSHSMYTEAFF.

This sequence joins TRBV7-9 and TRBJ2-7; 8 bases match TRBD1. After removal of 5 bases from V and 4 bases from J, the junction contained 7 bases not matched to a gene. The CDR3 covers 14 residues. Germline CDR1 SEHNR, CDR2 FQNEAQ (reference sequence). CDR3 in amino acids: CASSPGQGTYEQYF. The CDR3 DNA is TGTGCCAGCAGCCCCGGACAGGGTACGTACGAGCAGTACTTC.

V gene TRBV2 combines with J gene TRBJ2-7; no reliable D call. This CDR3 has 15 amino acids. The V and J ends lost 2 bases and 0 bases respectively, with 11 bases between them. CDR1 is SNHLY, CDR2 FYNNEI, per germline. The CDR3 reads CASSERRRSSYEQYV. CDR3 nucleotides: TGTGCCAGCAGTGAACGGCGGCGGAGCTCCTACGAGCAGTACGTC.

J is TRBJ2-5 and V is TRBV28, with D perhaps TRBD2 (6 bases). V was shortened by 5 bases and J by 3 bases, with 13 bases between the two germline ends. This CDR3 spans 14 amino acids. Germline lookup yields CDR1 MDHEN and CDR2 SYDVKM. DNA of the CDR3: TGTGCCAGCAGTGTCGGGACTGGGAAAGAGACCCAGTACTTC. This gives the protein CASSVGTGKETQYF.

This rearrangement joins TRBV20-1 to TRBJ2-1, with D perhaps TRBD2 (7 bases). V was cut by 3 bases and J by 2 bases, with 11 bases left in between. From germline, CDR1 is DFQATT and CDR2 SNEGSKA (reference sequence). CDR3 length equals 14 residues. CDR3 nucleotide sequence: TGCAGTGCTAGGGGGGGGGCGACCTACAATGAGCAGTTCTTC. Protein sequence: CSARGGATYNEQFF.

The V call is TRBV6-6, the J call TRBJ2-3, with D unresolved. V lost 5 bases to trimming and J lost 1 base, with 16 bases between them. Germline CDR1 MNHNY, CDR2 SVGAGI (reference sequence). This CDR3 comprises 16 residues. The CDR3 sequence: CASSNLGRARTDTQYF. The DNA for the CDR3 is TGTGCCAGCAGTAATCTCGGTAGGGCCCGCACAGATACGCAGTATTTT.

The CDR3 bases are TGTGCCAGCAGCCCTTACGGGACAGACCCCTACGAGCAGTACGTC. It codes for CASSPYGTDPYEQYV. The rearrangement joins TRBV2 to TRBJ2-7, with 7 positions matching TRBD1. Germline CDR1 is SNHLY and CDR2 is FYNNEI. V lost 6 bases, J lost 2 bases, and 10 bases stayed unmatched. The CDR3 totals 15 residues.

The genes are TRBV18 and TRBJ2-1; weak D call: TRBD2 (6 bases). V lost 2 bases and J lost 7, with 15 bases in between. This CDR3 spans 15 amino acids. From germline, CDR1 is KGHSH and CDR2 LQKENI. Here the CDR3 DNA reads TGTGCCAGCTCACCAAAGGCCGGAGGGGAGAATGAGCAGTTCTTC. Translation gives CASSPKAGGENEQFF.

The table lists this clonotype with a count of one. The genes are TRBV21-1 and TRBJ1-5. TRBV21-1 is a known pseudogene. CDR3 length: 12 amino acids. This CDR3 is CASRMGNQPQHF. The CDR3 coding sequence is TGTGCCAGCAGAATGGGCAATCAGCCCCAGCATTTT.

This clonotype is a singleton in its sample. The chain uses TRBV19 and TRBJ1-3; TRBD1 is a possible D gene (6 bases). This CDR3 contains 12 residues. CDR1 and CDR2 from the germline V gene are LNHDA and SQIVND (reference sequence). V was trimmed by 8 bases and J by 4 bases, leaving 9 bases between them. CDR3 DNA: TGTGCCAGTGGGACACTAGGAAACACCATATATTTT. Protein: CASGTLGNTIYF. Drawing the rest from reference TRBV19 and TRBJ1-3, the complete variable domain is DGGITQSPKYLFRKEGQNVTLSCEQNLNHDAMYWYRQDPGQGLRLIYYSQIVNDFQKGDIAEGYSVSREKKESFPLTVTSAQKNPTAFYLCASGTLGNTIYFGEGSWLTVV.

Only one count was recorded for this clonotype. The chain is built from TRBV20-1 and TRBJ2-3, with 11 bases that match TRBD1. Trimming cost V 5 bases and J 5 bases; bases outside gene matches: 12. This CDR3 has 16 residues. Germline V lookup: CDR1 DFQATT, CDR2 SNEGSKA (reference sequence). The CDR3 sequence is CSARTGGAGPQDTQYF. The DNA of the CDR3 is TGCAGTGCTCGGACAGGGGGCGCGGGTCCACAAGATACGCAGTATTTT.

The gene calls are TRBV18 and TRBJ2-1, with D maybe TRBD2 (6 bases). CDR3 size: 14 residues. V lost 6 bases, J lost 9 bases, and 18 bases lay in between. Germline CDR1 is KGHSH and CDR2 is LQKENI. CDR3 sequence reads: CASSLNPAGPEQFF. The DNA of the CDR3 is TGTGCCAGCTCCCTTAACCCGGCGGGGCCTGAGCAGTTCTTC.

The chain combines TRBV9 with TRBJ2-5, with TRBD2 matching over 13 bases. Trimming at V came to 2 bases and at J to 3 bases, leaving 7 bases not matched to a gene. The CDR3 runs to 17 residues. Germline assignment: CDR1 SGDLS and CDR2 YYNGEE. DNA of the CDR3: TGTGCCAGCAGCGTGCCCACTAGCGGGGGGGTGGAAGAGACCCAGTACTTC. As protein: CASSVPTSGGVEETQYF.

This chain links TRBV30 with TRBJ2-5, with no clear D. CDR3 length equals 15 residues. Germline lookup yields CDR1 GTSNPN and CDR2 SVGIG (reference sequence). V was cut by 0 bases and J by 5 bases, with 16 bases left in between. This CDR3 reads CAWSVPDPTGETQYF. The CDR3 bases are TGTGCCTGGAGTGTACCGGACCCAACGGGCGAGACCCAGTACTTC.

This chain joins TRBV5-4 and TRBJ1-4; maybe TRBD1 (6 bases). The V end was cut by 4 bases, the J end by 3 bases, with 10 bases between. Germline V gene lookup returns CDR1 SGHNT and CDR2 YYREEE (reference sequence). This CDR3 is 14 amino acids long. Written as DNA, the CDR3 is TGTGCCAGCAGCGATAAGGGGGCTAATGAAAAACTGTTTTTT. Protein sequence: CASSDKGANEKLFF. The whole variable domain, filled in from reference TRBV5-4 and TRBJ1-4, reads ETGVTQSPTHLIKTRGQQVTLRCSSQSGHNTVSWYQQALGQGPQFIFQYYREEENGRGNFPPRFSGLQFPNYSSELNVNALELDDSALYLCASSDKGANEKLFFGSGTQLSVL.

The chain uses TRBV28 and TRBJ1-2; the D gene is possibly TRBD1 (5 bases). Germline CDR1 MDHEN, CDR2 SYDVKM. V was trimmed by 7 bases and J by 6 bases, leaving 9 bases between them. CDR3 length equals 11 residues. CDR3 protein: CASTTRDGYTF. CDR3 nucleotides: TGTGCCAGCACCACCAGGGATGGCTACACCTTC.

V usage is TRBV7-9 and J usage is TRBJ2-7; TRBD1 is a possible D gene (6 bases). Germline V lookup: CDR1 SEHNR, CDR2 FQNEAQ (reference sequence). The CDR3 has 12 amino acids. With 8 bases removed from V and 2 bases from J, the gap between germline ends came to 10 bases. CDR3 sequence reads: CASGGPTYEQYF. CDR3 nucleotides: TGTGCCAGCGGGGGCCCCACCTACGAGCAGTACTTC.

A note on this clonotype: At one boundary the junction diverges from the germline segment, which might be a read error. This chain links TRBV7-2 with TRBJ1-5; 8 bases map to TRBD1. The CDR3 totals 18 residues. CDR1 is SGHTA, CDR2 FQGNSA, per germline. The CDR3 DNA reads TGTGCCAGCAGCTTAGTAATTCCAGGGGGCGTTAGCAATCAGCCCCAGCTTTTT. This encodes CASSLVIPGGVSNQPQLF.

The rearrangement links TRBV24-1 to TRBJ2-3, with 8 bases that match TRBD2. The CDR3 sequence is 16 residues long. J was trimmed by 0 bases and V by 1 base; bases with no gene match: 2. Per germline, CDR1 KGHDR and CDR2 SFDVKD. DNA for the CDR3: TGTGCCACCAGTGATTTAGCGGGAGCAAGCACAGATACGCAGTATTTT. This sequence encodes CATSDLAGASTDTQYF.

The chain employs TRBV29-1 and TRBJ2-7, with D perhaps matching TRBD1 (6 bases). Germline CDR1 reads SQVTM; CDR2 reads ANQGSEA. CDR3 length equals 13 residues. V was trimmed by 4 bases and J by 3 bases, leaving 13 bases between them. CDR3 sequence reads: CSVAPDRYYEQYF. The CDR3 region has the DNA TGCAGCGTTGCACCGGACAGATACTACGAGCAGTACTTC.

The chain carries TRBV19 and TRBJ2-5; no definite D call. Germline CDR1 reads LNHDA; CDR2 reads SQIVND (reference sequence). The V gene lost 10 bases and the J gene lost 2 bases, with 17 bases spanning the gap. This CDR3 has 14 amino acids. CDR3 loop: CATASTSLQETQYF. CDR3 DNA sequence: TGTGCCACCGCAAGCACTTCCCTTCAAGAGACCCAGTACTTC.

V is TRBV24-1 and J is TRBJ1-1; perhaps TRBD1 as D (5 bases). Per the germline V gene, CDR1 is KGHDR and CDR2 is SFDVKD. CDR3 length: 14 residues. With 5 bases removed from V and 4 bases from J, the gap between germline ends came to 13 bases. The CDR3: CATSGGVGGTEAFF. As DNA, the CDR3 is TGTGCCACCAGTGGGGGCGTTGGGGGCACTGAAGCTTTCTTT.

The rearrangement joins TRBV6-6 to TRBJ1-6; D is undetermined. The V end was cut by 1 base, the J end by 12 bases, with 13 bases between. CDR3 length equals 14 residues. Germline V gene data show CDR1 as MNHNY and CDR2 as SVGAGI (reference sequence). The chain's CDR3 is CASSYLPDSLPLHF. CDR3 bases: TGTGCCAGCAGTTACTTACCGGACTCTTTACCCCTCCACTTT.

J is TRBJ2-2 and V is TRBV10-2; 7 nucleotides agree with TRBD2. Germline V CDR1 and CDR2: WSHSY, SAAADI. The CDR3 contains 18 residues. Trimming cost V 2 bases and J 7 bases; bases outside gene matches: 16. The CDR3 protein is CASSEMRPGAGLGGELFF. The DNA of the CDR3 is TGCGCCAGCAGTGAGATGCGCCCAGGAGCGGGGTTGGGCGGGGAGCTGTTTTTT.

V and J are TRBV7-2 and TRBJ2-1, with TRBD2 identical over 11 bases. CDR1 is SGHTA and CDR2 is FQGNSA in the germline V gene. This CDR3 spans 15 amino acids. Trimming cost V 5 bases and J 10 bases; bases outside gene matches: 10. The CDR3 DNA follows: TGTGCCAGCAGCACAAGCCTAGCGGGAGGAGGGGAGCAGTTCTTC. Its translation is CASSTSLAGGGEQFF.